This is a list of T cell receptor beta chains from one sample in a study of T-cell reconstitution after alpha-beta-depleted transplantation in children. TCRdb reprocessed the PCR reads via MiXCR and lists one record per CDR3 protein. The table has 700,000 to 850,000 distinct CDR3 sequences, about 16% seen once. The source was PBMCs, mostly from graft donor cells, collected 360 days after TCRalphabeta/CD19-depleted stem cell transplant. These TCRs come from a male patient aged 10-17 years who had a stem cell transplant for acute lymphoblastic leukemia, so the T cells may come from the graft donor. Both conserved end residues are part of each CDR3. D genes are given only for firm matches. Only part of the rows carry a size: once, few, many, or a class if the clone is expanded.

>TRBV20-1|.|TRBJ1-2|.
CSARGFQGWGRYGYTF
TGCAGTGCTAGAGGTTTCCAGGGTTGGGGACGCTATGGCTACACCTTC
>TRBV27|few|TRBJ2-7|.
CASSFLDSLYEQYF
TGTGCCAGCAGTTTTCTGGACAGCCTCTACGAGCAGTACTTC
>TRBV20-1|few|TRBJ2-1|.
CSARTREIHNEQFF
TGCAGTGCTAGGACCCGGGAAATCCACAATGAGCAGTTCTTC
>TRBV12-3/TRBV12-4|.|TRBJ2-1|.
CASRYREGANEQFF
TGTGCCAGCAGGTACCGGGAGGGGGCCAATGAGCAGTTCTTC
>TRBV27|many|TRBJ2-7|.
CASSLAGSSGEQYF
TGTGCCAGCAGTTTAGCAGGATCTAGTGGCGAGCAGTACTTC
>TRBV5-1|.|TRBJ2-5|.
CASSLRDFETQYF
TGCGCCAGCAGCTTGAGGGACTTCGAGACCCAGTACTTC
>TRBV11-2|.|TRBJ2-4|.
CASSFNGLAKNIQYF
TGTGCCAGCAGCTTCAACGGACTAGCCAAAAACATTCAGTACTTC
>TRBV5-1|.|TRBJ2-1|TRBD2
CASSSRLGGAYNEQFF
TGCGCCAGCAGCTCTCGTTTGGGGGGGGCCTACAATGAGCAGTTCTTC
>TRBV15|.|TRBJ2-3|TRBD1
CATSRLDRADTQYF
TGTGCCACCAGCAGATTGGACAGGGCAGATACGCAGTATTTT
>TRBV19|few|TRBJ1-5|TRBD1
CASSTRDRGQIQPQHF
TGTGCCAGTAGTACCCGGGACAGGGGGCAAATTCAGCCCCAGCATTTT
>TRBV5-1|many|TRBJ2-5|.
CASSLIALGLQETQYF
TGCGCCAGCAGCTTGATTGCGTTAGGGCTCCAAGAGACCCAGTACTTC
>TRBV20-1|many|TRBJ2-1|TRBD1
CSASPSRGSSYNEQFF
TGCAGTGCTAGCCCAAGCAGGGGGAGCTCCTACAATGAGCAGTTCTTC
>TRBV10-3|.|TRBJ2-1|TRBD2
CAISEWGLANEQFF
TGTGCCATCAGTGAGTGGGGACTAGCCAATGAGCAGTTCTTC
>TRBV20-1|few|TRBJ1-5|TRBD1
CSARGTGVRNQPQHF
TGCAGTGCTAGAGGAACAGGGGTACGAAATCAGCCCCAGCATTTT
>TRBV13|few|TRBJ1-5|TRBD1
CASSIRTGSYQPQHF
TGTGCCAGCAGCATAAGGACAGGGAGCTATCAGCCCCAGCATTTT
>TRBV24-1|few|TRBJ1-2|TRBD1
CATSRPTGRSWDYGYTF
TGTGCCACCAGCCGTCCGACAGGGAGGTCTTGGGACTATGGCTACACCTTC
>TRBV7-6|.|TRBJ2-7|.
CASSPLSGFLYYEQYF
TGTGCCAGCAGCCCCCTCTCAGGGTTCCTCTACTACGAGCAGTACTTC
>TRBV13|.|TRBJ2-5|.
CASSLLGRQETQYF
TGTGCCAGCAGCTTACTCGGGCGACAAGAGACCCAGTACTTC
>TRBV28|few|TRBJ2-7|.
CASSLAGNLYEQYF
TGTGCCAGCAGTTTGGCGGGAAACCTCTACGAGCAGTACTTC
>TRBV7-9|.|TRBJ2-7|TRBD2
CASSSSGTTTYEQYF
TGTGCCAGCAGCTCGTCCGGGACTACAACCTACGAGCAGTACTTC
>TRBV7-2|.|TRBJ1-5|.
CASSRDRNYNQPQHF
TGTGCCAGCAGTCGTGACAGGAATTACAATCAGCCCCAGCATTTT
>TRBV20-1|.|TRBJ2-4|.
CSTFRLALAKNIQYF
TGCAGTACCTTTCGACTCGCCTTAGCCAAAAACATTCAGTACTTC
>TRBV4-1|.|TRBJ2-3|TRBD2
CASSQSTLSGRRVDTQYF
TGCGCCAGCAGCCAATCTACCCTTAGCGGGAGGCGCGTAGATACGCAGTATTTT
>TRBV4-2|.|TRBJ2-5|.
CASSQDKGSGETQYF
TGTGCCAGCAGCCAAGATAAAGGGTCTGGAGAGACCCAGTACTTC
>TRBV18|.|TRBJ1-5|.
CASSPWEIRNQPQHF
TGTGCCAGCTCACCATGGGAGATCCGCAATCAGCCCCAGCATTTT